The 32 T cell receptor beta chains presented below share a single source sample, sequenced in a study of OX40 agonist ivuxolimab in advanced cancers. Some clones are missing from TCRdb's copy, which holds only in-frame ones; the method was immunoSEQ multiplex PCR. The sample contains about 69,000 clones, roughly nine tenths of which appear only once. This sample comprised CD4+ or CD8+ T cells sorted from blood, obtained in a trial of the OX40 agonist ivuxolimab. The receptors originated from an adult with an advanced solid tumor such as melanoma, head and neck, liver or kidney cancer.

This clone was recorded once. Its ends do not fully match the called genes, so a read error is possible. The chain is built from TRBV19 and TRBJ1-4, with D unclear. The germline gives CDR1 LNHDA, CDR2 SQIVND (reference sequence). The CDR3 is made up of 12 amino acids. The CDR3 DNA follows: TGCGGTTGTGGACGGACTAATGAAAAACTGTTTTTT. It is translated as CGCGRTNEKLFF. The entire variable domain, with the rest obtained from reference TRBV19 and TRBJ1-4, is as follows: DGGITQSPKYLFRKEGQNVTLSCEQNLNHDAMYWYRQDPGQGLRLIYYSQIVNDFQKGDIAEGYSVSREKKESFPLTVTSAQKNPTAFYLCGCGRTNEKLFFGSGTQLSVL.

This sequence joins TRBV2 and TRBJ2-1, with TRBD2 matching over 13 bases. Germline V gene sequence: CDR1 SNHLY, CDR2 FYNNEI. The V and J ends lost 2 bases and 7 bases, in that order; junction bases with no gene match: 5. CDR3 length: 16 residues. The DNA of the CDR3 is TGTGCCAGCAGTGAAACGGGACTAGCGGGAAGGAATGAGCAGTTCTTC. Its protein is CASSETGLAGRNEQFF.

The chain carries TRBV27 and TRBJ2-7; 13 nucleotides agree with TRBD2. Germline CDR1 reads MNHEY; CDR2 reads SMNVEV (reference sequence). The CDR3 sequence is 15 residues long. Trimming at V came to 5 bases and at J to 5 bases, leaving 6 bases not matched to a gene. CDR3 region: CASSPRTSGGHEQYF. CDR3 nucleotides: TGTGCCAGCAGTCCCCGGACTAGCGGGGGCCACGAGCAGTACTTC.

The rearrangement uses TRBV28 and TRBJ1-2, with D possibly being TRBD1 (5 bases). The CDR3 is 14 amino acids. The V end was cut by 4 bases, the J end by 1 base, with 10 bases between. From germline, CDR1 is MDHEN and CDR2 SYDVKM. In nucleotides, the CDR3 is TGTGCCAGCAGTTCGGGGCAGGTTAACTATGGCTACACCTTC. Translation gives CASSSGQVNYGYTF.

V gene TRBV11-3 combines with J gene TRBJ2-7; the match to TRBD1 covers 7 bases. V lost 8 bases and J lost 6; bases outside the gene matches: 16. The CDR3 is made up of 15 amino acids. The germline CDR1 and CDR2 sequences are SGHNT and YENEEA. CDR3 sequence reads: CASGGSGVKGAEQYF. In nucleotides, the CDR3 is TGTGCCAGCGGGGGAAGTGGGGTTAAGGGGGCCGAGCAGTACTTC.

This clone was recorded once. The rearrangement links TRBV11-2 to TRBJ1-1, with no clear D. CDR1 and CDR2 (germline): SGHAT, FQNNGV. Trimming removed 3 bases at V and 0 bases at J, with 8 bases between. This CDR3 spans 14 amino acids. In DNA, the CDR3 is TGTGCCAGCAGCTTGGCAGGCCTGAACACTGAAGCTTTCTTT. This translates into CASSLAGLNTEAFF.

The gene calls are TRBV30 and TRBJ2-7; possibly TRBD2 for D (6 bases). The V end was cut by 5 bases, the J end by 7 bases, with 12 bases between. The CDR3 is made up of 11 amino acids. Germline values: CDR1 GTSNPN, CDR2 SVGIG (reference sequence). CDR3 loop: CAWLGGREQYF. In nucleotides, the CDR3 is TGTGCCTGGCTTGGGGGGAGAGAGCAGTACTTC.

V and J are TRBV5-1 and TRBJ2-5; 8 bases fit TRBD1. Germline lookup yields CDR1 SGHRS and CDR2 YFSETQ. V trimming: 4 bases; J trimming: 5 bases; junction bases outside the gene matches: 16. The CDR3 covers 17 residues. The CDR3 is CASSPIAGTGDGETQYF. In nucleotides, the CDR3 is TGCGCCAGCAGCCCCATAGCCGGGACAGGTGACGGCGAGACCCAGTACTTC. The full variable domain, in which reference TRBV5-1 and TRBJ2-5 provide the parts outside the CDR3, is KAGVTQTPRYLIKTRGQQVTLSCSPISGHRSVSWYQQTPGQGLQFLFEYFSETQRNKGNFPGRFSGRQFSNSRSEMNVSTLELGDSALYLCASSPIAGTGDGETQYFGPGTRLLVL.

The rearrangement links TRBV28 to TRBJ1-2; possible D gene TRBD1, 5 bases. V was trimmed by 6 bases and J by 4 bases, leaving 18 bases between them. This CDR3 region has 15 residues. CDR1 and CDR2 (germline): MDHEN, SYDVKM. CDR3 residues: CASSSTDPLSYGYTF. The DNA of the CDR3 is TGTGCCAGCAGCTCGACAGACCCCCTTTCCTATGGCTACACCTTC.

The chain joins TRBV28 to TRBJ2-7; 13 bases are shared with TRBD2. CDR1 is MDHEN, CDR2 SYDVKM, per germline. The length of the CDR3 is 15 residues. Trimming at V came to 2 bases and at J to 4 bases, leaving 2 bases not matched to a gene. CDR3 sequence reads: CASSLKLAGGYEQYF. CDR3 nucleotides: TGTGCCAGCAGTTTAAAACTAGCGGGGGGGTACGAGCAGTACTTC.

The rearrangement uses TRBV29-1 and TRBJ2-7; D uncertain. Germline loops: CDR1 SQVTM, CDR2 ANQGSEA. The length of the CDR3 is 14 residues. Trimming cost V 3 bases and J 1 base, with 13 bases left between them. The CDR3 loop reads CSVEAGIPSYEQYF. CDR3 in DNA: TGCAGCGTTGAGGCAGGCATCCCGTCCTACGAGCAGTACTTC.

This rearrangement joins TRBV5-1 to TRBJ2-2; either TRBD1 or TRBD2 may supply D (6 bases each). V was shortened by 2 bases and J by 3 bases, with 11 bases between the two germline ends. CDR3 size: 15 residues. Germline V CDR1 and CDR2: SGHRS, YFSETQ. CDR3 loop: CASSLTGADTGELFF. CDR3 nucleotides: TGCGCCAGCAGCTTAACGGGGGCTGACACCGGGGAGCTGTTTTTT.

The chain links TRBV7-2 to TRBJ1-2, with D maybe TRBD1 (5 bases). CDR1 is SGHTA and CDR2 is FQGNSA in the germline V gene. The CDR3 length is 17 residues. V was cut by 2 bases and J by 3 bases, with 19 bases left in between. The CDR3 reads CASSLSTRALGDYGYTF. The DNA for the CDR3 is TGTGCCAGCAGCTTATCGACCCGGGCCTTAGGGGACTATGGCTACACCTTC.

J is TRBJ2-5 and V is TRBV28, with a possible D match to TRBD2 (7 bases). The germline CDR1 and CDR2 sequences are MDHEN and SYDVKM. Trimming removed 4 bases from V and 4 bases from J, with 22 bases in between. CDR3 length: 17 amino acids. The CDR3 DNA reads TGTGCCAGCAGTTCCTCCAGTACTGGGCGGGGGCGAGAGACCCAGTACTTC. Protein sequence: CASSSSSTGRGRETQYF. Combining the CDR3 with reference TRBV28 and TRBJ2-5 gives the whole variable domain DVKVTQSSRYLVKRTGEKVFLECVQDMDHENMFWYRQDPGLGLRLIYFSYDVKMKEKGDIPEGYSVSREKKERFSLILESASTNQTSMYLCASSSSSTGRGRETQYFGPGTRLLVL.

A word on this clone: Other DNA variants within this sample encode the same CDR3. This rearrangement joins TRBV27 to TRBJ2-1; 11 bases map to TRBD2. This CDR3 spans 15 amino acids. Germline-derived CDR1 and CDR2 are MNHEY and SMNVEV (reference sequence). V lost 4 bases to trimming and J lost 8 bases; unmatched junction nucleotides: 7. CDR3 DNA: TGTGCCAGCAGTTACGGGCTAGCGGGAGGTCATGAGCAGTTCTTC. Translating gives CASSYGLAGGHEQFF.

The gene calls are TRBV9 and TRBJ2-2; tentatively, D is TRBD2 (6 bases). Looked up from germline, CDR1 is SGDLS and CDR2 is YYNGEE. V lost 1 base and J 7 bases, leaving 11 bases between the germline ends. The CDR3 runs 14 residues. The CDR3 loop is CASSVPGDGGELFF. In DNA form, the CDR3 reads TGTGCCAGCAGCGTACCGGGAGATGGCGGGGAGCTGTTTTTT.

The chain employs TRBV19 and TRBJ1-5, with unresolved D. CDR3 size: 12 residues. V gave up 7 bases and J gave up 5 bases, with 9 bases separating them. Germline V CDR1 and CDR2: LNHDA, SQIVND (reference sequence). The CDR3 spells CASNSGDQPQHF. The CDR3 DNA reads as TGTGCCAGTAACTCGGGAGATCAGCCCCAGCATTTT.

The rearrangement uses TRBV6-1 and TRBJ2-7; the D gene is possibly TRBD1 (5 bases). This CDR3 spans 13 amino acids. Trimming shortened V by 6 bases and J by 1 base, and 10 bases separated the two germline ends. CDR1 and CDR2 (germline): MNHNS, SASEGT. This chain's CDR3 is CASRTPGSYEQYF. CDR3 bases: TGTGCCAGCAGAACCCCAGGGTCCTACGAGCAGTACTTC.

This clone was counted a single time. The rearrangement links TRBV4-1 to TRBJ2-3; TRBD2 matches 8 bases. The CDR3 has 16 residues. Germline CDR1 reads MGHRA; CDR2 reads YSYEKL. V lost 0 bases, J lost 5 bases, and 7 bases stayed unmatched. The CDR3 here is CASSQDEREGLDTQYF. In DNA form, the CDR3 reads TGCGCCAGCAGCCAAGATGAACGGGAGGGGTTAGATACGCAGTATTTT.

The chain employs TRBV5-8 and TRBJ2-3; perhaps TRBD2 as D (5 bases). Germline V gene data show CDR1 as SGHTS and CDR2 as YDEGEE. With 4 bases removed from V and 3 bases from J, the gap between germline ends came to 18 bases. This CDR3 is 16 amino acids long. The CDR3 here is CASSPGQVGATDTQYF. CDR3 nucleotides: TGTGCCAGCAGCCCCGGGCAGGTGGGAGCGACAGATACGCAGTATTTT.

This clone has only one observation. V usage is TRBV19 and J usage is TRBJ2-2; weak D call: TRBD1 (6 bases). The CDR3 extends over 14 amino acids. Germline V CDR1 and CDR2: LNHDA, SQIVND (reference sequence). The CDR3 loop is CACAQGPGTGELFF. DNA of the CDR3: TGTGCTTGTGCGCAGGGGCCTGGCACCGGGGAGCTGTTTTTT.

This chain links TRBV21-1 with TRBJ1-6. TRBV21-1 is given as a pseudogene. The CDR3 contains 14 residues. The CDR3 sequence: CASGRQRRGSPLHF. CDR3 DNA sequence: TGTGCCAGCGGGCGGCAGCGCCGGGGTTCACCCCTCCACTTT.

This clone was observed a handful of times. The chain recombines TRBV5-4 with TRBJ2-7; the D gene is possibly TRBD2 (6 bases). The germline V and J ends were trimmed by 2 bases and 8 bases, with 17 bases remaining between them. The CDR3 covers 14 residues. Germline CDR1 SGHNT, CDR2 YYREEE (reference sequence). Here the CDR3 reads CASSLQGVAAKQYF. In nucleotides, the CDR3 is TGTGCCAGCAGCTTACAAGGGGTAGCGGCCAAGCAGTACTTC.

The chain joins TRBV7-2 to TRBJ2-7, with 9 bases identical to TRBD1. Germline V gene data show CDR1 as SGHTA and CDR2 as FQGNSA. There are 15 residues in the CDR3. Trimming cost V 6 bases and J 1 base; bases outside gene matches: 7. The CDR3 DNA follows: TGTGCCAGCAGTTTTCCGGGACAGGGATCCTACGAGCAGTACTTC. Amino acid sequence: CASSFPGQGSYEQYF.

There are a few counts of this clone. V gene TRBV28 combines with J gene TRBJ1-5; D unresolved. With 1 base removed from V and 6 bases from J, the gap between germline ends came to 7 bases. The CDR3 sequence is 13 residues long. Germline V CDR1 and CDR2: MDHEN, SYDVKM. The CDR3 sequence: CASSLSEVQPQHF. As DNA, the CDR3 is TGTGCCAGCAGTTTATCGGAGGTTCAGCCCCAGCATTTT.

The chain couples TRBV2 to TRBJ1-1; D remains unclear. CDR1 SNHLY and CDR2 FYNNEI come from the germline V gene. The CDR3 is 14 residues long. V was trimmed by 3 bases and J by 0 bases, leaving 8 bases between them. Here the CDR3 reads CASSEVSMNTEAFF. For the CDR3, the DNA is TGTGCCAGCAGTGAGGTCAGCATGAACACTGAAGCTTTCTTT.

The chain employs TRBV6-6 and TRBJ1-1; D is undetermined. CDR3 length: 14 residues. The germline CDR1 and CDR2 sequences are MNHNY and SVGAGI (reference sequence). V was shortened by 6 bases and J by 1 base, with 12 bases between the two germline ends. The CDR3 nucleotides read TGTGCCAGCAGGCCTGATCATGGGAACACTGAAGCTTTCTTT. It yields the protein CASRPDHGNTEAFF.

V usage is TRBV11-2 and J usage is TRBJ1-4, with 7 bases lining up with TRBD1. CDR1 and CDR2 from the germline V gene are SGHAT and FQNNGV. V gave up 5 bases and J gave up 2 bases; unmatched junction bases: 5. CDR3 length: 15 amino acids. The CDR3 protein is CASSPSTGTNEKLFF. CDR3 nucleotide sequence: TGTGCCAGCAGCCCGTCGACAGGGACTAATGAAAAACTGTTTTTT.

J is TRBJ2-2 and V is TRBV14; maybe TRBD1 (5 bases). From germline, CDR1 is SGHDN and CDR2 FVKESK. The germline V and J ends were trimmed by 6 bases and 2 bases, with 10 bases remaining between them. The CDR3 covers 14 residues. CDR3 amino acids: CASRSQGNTGELFF. The CDR3 DNA reads as TGTGCCAGCAGATCTCAGGGAAACACCGGGGAGCTGTTTTTT. Drawing the rest from reference TRBV14 and TRBJ2-2, the complete variable domain is EAGVTQFPSHSVIEKGQTVTLRCDPISGHDNLYWYRRVMGKEIKFLLHFVKESKQDESGMPNNRFLAERTGGTYSTLKVQPAELEDSGVYFCASRSQGNTGELFFGEGSRLTVL.

The rearrangement uses TRBV7-9 and TRBJ1-1; D uncertain. The CDR3 sequence is 12 residues long. Germline CDR1 SEHNR, CDR2 FQNEAQ (reference sequence). V was cut by 5 bases and J by 1 base, with 5 bases left in between. The CDR3 region has the DNA TGTGCCAGCAGCCACCCGAACACTGAAGCTTTCTTT. Encoded protein: CASSHPNTEAFF.

V usage is TRBV7-2 and J usage is TRBJ2-5; the D gene is possibly TRBD2 (6 bases). Trimming removed 1 base from V and 5 bases from J, with 14 bases in between. The CDR3 has 15 residues. Germline V CDR1 and CDR2: SGHTA, FQGNSA. Here the CDR3 DNA reads TGTGCCAGCAGCTTAGGAGAGCTAGCGTCGGAGACCCAGTACTTC. It yields the protein CASSLGELASETQYF.

V gene TRBV6-5 combines with J gene TRBJ2-1; the match to TRBD2 covers 8 bases. The CDR3 has 14 amino acids. Germline-derived CDR1 and CDR2 are MNHEY and SVGAGI. Unmatched junction bases numbered 4, after V lost 0 bases and J lost 9 bases. Here the CDR3 DNA reads TGTGCCAGCAGTTACTCCGGGACTAGGCCTGAGCAGTTCTTC. Its protein product is CASSYSGTRPEQFF.